The 8 T cell receptor beta chains listed next were all sequenced from one sample in a study of T cell responses to AZD1222 COVID-19 vaccine. Generated by immunoSEQ multiplex PCR, the TCRdb table keeps only in-frame clones and is missing some. The repertoire consists of under 200,000 clones, with approximately 92% occurring once and the leading ten covering roughly 4%. The material was peripheral blood, obtained 28 days after the second dose of the MenACWY control vaccine. These receptors came from an adult who received the MenACWY meningococcal vaccine as a control.

The chain has TRBV5-8 and TRBJ1-3; D is unresolved. V shed 0 bases and J shed 4 bases, with 11 bases lying between them. Looked up from germline, CDR1 is SGHTS and CDR2 is YDEGEE. The CDR3 loop spans 15 amino acids. The CDR3 reads CASSLEGGGGNTIYF. The CDR3 nucleotides are TGTGCCAGCAGCTTGGAGGGCGGAGGAGGAAACACCATATATTTT.

J is TRBJ2-7 and V is TRBV7-8; 15 bases are shared with TRBD2. The junction had 14 bases not matched to a gene; V was cut back by 4 bases and J by 4 bases. The CDR3 loop spans 19 amino acids. Looked up from germline, CDR1 is SGHVS and CDR2 is FQNEAQ. The CDR3 is CASSSGARTSGRAGYEQYF. The CDR3 DNA reads as TGTGCCAGCAGCTCAGGGGCCCGGACTAGCGGGAGGGCCGGGTACGAGCAGTACTTC.

The chain is built from TRBV2 and TRBJ2-7, with TRBD2 matching 10 bases. V was pared by 7 bases and J by 2 bases, with 17 bases of the junction left unmatched. The CDR3 is 18 amino acids. Germline-derived CDR1 and CDR2 are SNHLY and FYNNEI. Here the CDR3 DNA reads TGTGCCAGCATATTGTGGCCAGAAGGGACTAGCGTAGCCTACGAGCAGTACTTC. Encoded protein: CASILWPEGTSVAYEQYF.

This clone was recorded only once. V and J are TRBV19 and TRBJ2-3; no definite D call. The CDR3 runs to 14 residues. The V and J ends lost 3 bases and 4 bases respectively, with 11 bases between them. CDR1 and CDR2 (germline): LNHDA, SQIVND (reference sequence). For the CDR3, the DNA is TGTGCCAGTAGTATTCCTCTGGTGGCAGATACGCAGTATTTT. Amino acid sequence: CASSIPLVADTQYF.

In its sample, this clone was seen once. The rearrangement joins TRBV2 to TRBJ1-5; D possibly corresponds to TRBD1 (6 bases). Trimming pared 6 bases from V and 0 bases from J, leaving 12 bases between. The germline CDR1 and CDR2 sequences are SNHLY and FYNNEI. The CDR3 is made up of 15 amino acids. CDR3 nucleotides: TGTGCCAGCAGCCGGGACACCTTTAGCAATCAGCCCCAGCATTTT. Its protein is CASSRDTFSNQPQHF.

This chain joins TRBV13 and TRBJ1-5, with a tentative D call TRBD1 (6 bases). Looked up from germline, CDR1 is PRHDT and CDR2 is FYEKMQ (reference sequence). CDR3 size: 14 residues. Trimming removed 5 bases at V and 3 bases at J, with 11 bases between. CDR3 coding DNA: TGTGCCAGCAGCCTCGGGGGCTACAATCAGCCCCAGCATTTT. Its translation: CASSLGGYNQPQHF.

In this sample, this clone turned up once. J is TRBJ1-4 and V is TRBV11-3; the D gene is possibly TRBD1 (6 bases). The V gene lost 2 bases and the J gene lost 7 bases, with 11 bases spanning the gap. CDR1 and CDR2 from the germline V gene are SGHNT and YENEEA. The CDR3 runs 14 residues. The CDR3 sequence: CASSLRGAGEKLFF. The CDR3 nucleotides read TGTGCCAGCAGCTTAAGGGGGGCAGGTGAAAAACTGTTTTTT.

This chain uses TRBV3-1 (or the pseudogene TRBV3-2) with TRBJ2-7; D is ambiguous. The V gene lost 3 bases and the J gene lost 0 bases, with 0 bases spanning the gap. The CDR3 loop spans 11 amino acids. Germline CDR1 and CDR2: LGHDT and YNNKEL (reference sequence). CDR3: CASSHSYEQYF. The CDR3 DNA sequence: TGTGCCAGCAGCCACTCCTACGAGCAGTACTTC.